This TCR beta chain was sequenced during a study of cytomegalovirus exposure and HLA in healthy donors. For this clone: What it recognizes is unknown.

CDR1 is SGHRS and CDR2 is YFSETQ in the germline V gene. This CDR3 is built from 17 residues. Trimming took 3 bases from V and 5 from J; bases not matched to a gene: 12. Study-level results: Researchers had no immune exposure information except CMV serostatus available. Clonal expansion was found to be greater in HLA-associated TCR beta chains than in equally common others in a later analysis.

PCR amplification relied on 60 Vbeta primers (plus 13 Jbeta primers). Some clones are missing from TCRdb's copy, which holds only in-frame ones; the method was immunoSEQ multiplex PCR. This sample's clone table lists about 150,000 clones. The source material was PBMCs. The V and J genes are TRBV5-1 and TRBJ2-5, with 11 bases lining up with TRBD2. The sequence came from a woman aged 45-59 years in good health and CMV-seronegative. This CDR3 is CASSSNLLAGVGETQYF. The CDR3 DNA sequence: TGCGCCAGCAGCTCTAACTTACTAGCGGGAGTCGGTGAGACCCAGTACTTC.